The 18 T cell receptor beta chains below come from one sample, sequenced in a study of human T cells and chemical hapten exposure. TCRdb independently ran MiXCR on the RACE reads; one entry per CDR3 protein. This repertoire shows about 57,000 distinct CDR3 sequences, about 9.6% found once; its top ten account for 10% to 15%. As to time point: patch test 1, 2 weeks after DPC sensitization. Documented treatment: therapeutic diphenylcyclopropenone sensitization with weekly scalp DPC. This sample comprised whole blood, obtained in connection with sensitization to the hapten diphenylcyclopropenone (DPC). These TCRs come from a woman aged 35 to 49 with alopecia areata. Some clones in this sample may be carry-over from other donors' samples.

Concerning this clonotype: One base away lies a much larger clone, so this may be a sequencing read error. This chain uses TRBV7-3 with TRBJ1-5; perhaps TRBD1 as D (6 bases). Trimming removed 2 bases at V and 6 bases at J, with 8 bases between. Germline assignment: CDR1 SGHTA and CDR2 FQGTGA. The length of the CDR3 is 13 residues. The CDR3 nucleotides read TGTGCCAGCAGCTTAGAGGGGGGTCAGCCCCAGCATTTT. Translation: CASSLEGGQPQHF.

The gene calls are TRBV4-1 and TRBJ2-1; TRBD2 is a possible D gene (6 bases). Germline V gene lookup returns CDR1 MGHRA and CDR2 YSYEKL. V was shortened by 1 base and J by 8 bases, with 12 bases between the two germline ends. There are 14 residues in the CDR3. This CDR3 reads CASSQGPSGDEQFF. The CDR3 region has the DNA TGCGCCAGCAGCCAAGGGCCCTCGGGGGATGAGCAGTTCTTC.

This clonotype showed up many times. The chain joins TRBV2 to TRBJ2-5; 8 positions match TRBD2. V lost 6 bases and J lost 6; bases outside the gene matches: 6. The germline CDR1 and CDR2 sequences are SNHLY and FYNNEI. The length of the CDR3 is 13 residues. The CDR3 nucleotides read TGTGCCAGCAGCCGGGGGGGGTTGAAGACCCAGTACTTC. The encoded protein is CASSRGGLKTQYF.

In its sample, this clonotype was seen a few times. The rearrangement uses TRBV28 and TRBJ2-7; D may be TRBD2 (5 bases). The V gene's germline CDR1 is MDHEN and CDR2 SYDVKM. V lost 8 bases and J 0 bases, leaving 11 bases between the germline ends. The CDR3 contains 13 residues. Written as DNA, the CDR3 is TGTGCCAGCGGACTCGGAGGCTCCTACGAGCAGTACTTC. Encoded protein: CASGLGGSYEQYF.

This clonotype was observed many times. The V and J genes are TRBV20-1 and TRBJ1-2; a possible D gene is TRBD1 (5 bases). In germline, CDR1 is DFQATT, CDR2 SNEGSKA (reference sequence). V lost 2 bases and J lost 6, with 16 bases in between. CDR3 length: 14 amino acids. CDR3 bases: TGCAGTGCTAGATCGCAGGGCAGATTAGATGGCTACACCTTC. It codes for CSARSQGRLDGYTF.

This clonotype was found a few times. This chain links TRBV9 with TRBJ1-5; 7 bases map to TRBD1. Losses at the gene ends were 3 bases for V and 4 bases for J; bases not matched to a gene: 4. The CDR3 runs to 14 residues. Looked up from germline, CDR1 is SGDLS and CDR2 is YYNGEE. In DNA, the CDR3 is TGTGCCAGCAGCGGGACAGGCTCTAATCAGCCCCAGCATTTT. It yields the protein CASSGTGSNQPQHF.

The sample holds a few counts of this clonotype. The chain joins TRBV6-4 to TRBJ2-1; 7 bases are shared with TRBD2. CDR1 and CDR2 (germline): MRHNA, SNTAGT. The CDR3 length is 15 residues. The J segment lost 4 bases and the V segment lost 6 bases, leaving 9 bases of the junction unmatched. CDR3 coding DNA: TGTGCCAGCAGCGACGTGAGCGGGGCATACAATGAGCAGTTCTTC. Amino acid sequence: CASSDVSGAYNEQFF.

This clonotype has at least ten counts. This chain joins TRBV19 and TRBJ2-6; D not certain. The CDR3 length is 15 residues. Germline assignment: CDR1 LNHDA and CDR2 SQIVND (reference sequence). Trimming shortened V by 3 bases and J by 0 bases, and 6 bases separated the two germline ends. CDR3 nucleotides: TGTGCCAGTAGTATTTCACACTCTGGGGCCAACGTCCTGACTTTC. Translated: CASSISHSGANVLTF.

The sample holds many counts of this clonotype. The V and J genes are TRBV6-2 or TRBV6-3 and TRBJ2-1; D not resolved. V was clipped by 2 bases and J by 7 bases, with 6 bases between them. Per the germline V gene, CDR1 is MNHEY and CDR2 is SVGEGT. This CDR3 contains 12 residues. CDR3 in DNA: TGTGCCAGCAGTTACATCCGAAATGAGCAGTTCTTC. Its protein is CASSYIRNEQFF.

This clonotype occurred a few times. The chain carries TRBV2 and TRBJ2-6, with no clear D. CDR1 is SNHLY and CDR2 is FYNNEI in the germline V gene. The length of the CDR3 is 17 residues. V lost 7 bases, J lost 4 bases, and 20 bases lay in between. DNA for the CDR3: TGTGCCAGCAACCTTACCCCGAGAGTGAGGGGGGCCAACGTCCTGACTTTC. This gives the protein CASNLTPRVRGANVLTF.

In its sample, this clonotype was seen a few times. The chain employs TRBV12-3 or TRBV12-4 and TRBJ2-7; no definite D call. Trimming removed 3 bases from V and 3 bases from J, with 9 bases in between. The CDR3 sequence is 13 residues long. Here the CDR3 reads CASSLSPVYEQYF. The CDR3 nucleotides read TGTGCCAGCAGTTTGTCCCCCGTCTACGAGCAGTACTTC.

This clonotype was observed many times. V gene TRBV20-1 combines with J gene TRBJ2-5; a possible D gene is TRBD1 (6 bases). Germline loops: CDR1 DFQATT, CDR2 SNEGSKA (reference sequence). This CDR3 spans 13 amino acids. V shed 6 bases and J shed 1 base, with 12 bases lying between them. The CDR3 sequence: CSAPLDSQETQYF. CDR3 bases: TGCAGTGCCCCACTGGACAGCCAAGAGACCCAGTACTTC.

The chain recombines TRBV6-2 or TRBV6-3 with TRBJ2-7, with TRBD2 identical over 7 bases. Germline lookup yields CDR1 MNHEY and CDR2 SVGEGT. Losses at the gene ends were 10 bases for V and 3 bases for J; bases not matched to a gene: 9. The CDR3 runs to 13 residues. The CDR3 region has the DNA TGTGCCACCGCCGGGACTACTCTCTACGAGCAGTACTTC. As protein: CATAGTTLYEQYF.

This clonotype was seen ten or more times. The CDR3 is CASGSVGDTQYF. In DNA form, the CDR3 reads TGTGCCAGCGGTTCCGTTGGGGATACGCAGTATTTT. This chain uses TRBV6-2 or TRBV6-3 with TRBJ2-3, with D uncertain. V was pared by 8 bases and J by 6 bases, with 12 bases between. This CDR3 has 12 amino acids. The germline V gene has CDR1 MNHEY and CDR2 SVGEGT.

The chain employs TRBV12-3 or TRBV12-4 and TRBJ1-6; no definite D call. Trimming cost V 4 bases and J 7 bases, with 11 bases left between them. There are 14 residues in the CDR3. CDR3 coding DNA: TGTGCCAGCAGTTCGGCAGAAAGAAATTCACCCCTCCACTTT. Its protein is CASSSAERNSPLHF.

This clonotype was observed many times. The J gene is TRBJ2-3, the V gene TRBV30, with unresolved D. Trimming removed 2 bases from V and 2 bases from J, with 17 bases in between. Germline loops: CDR1 GTSNPN, CDR2 SVGIG (reference sequence). This CDR3 has 16 amino acids. Here the CDR3 DNA reads TGTGCCTGGAGTAGGACCCAGGTTCTGATCACAGATACGCAGTATTTT. It translates to CAWSRTQVLITDTQYF.

In this sample, this clonotype turned up many times. The rearrangement uses TRBV2 and TRBJ2-5; D possibly matches TRBD1 or TRBD2 (6 bases each). V dropped 7 bases and J dropped 4 bases, with 19 bases sitting between them. Germline V gene data show CDR1 as SNHLY and CDR2 as FYNNEI. There are 15 residues in the CDR3. The CDR3 DNA reads as TGTGCCAGCACCCCTAGTGGGGGGCTAGGAGAGACCCAGTACTTC. This translates into CASTPSGGLGETQYF. Looking up the rest from reference TRBV2 and TRBJ2-5 gives the full variable domain: EPEVTQTPSHQVTQMGQEVILRCVPISNHLYFYWYRQILGQKVEFLVSFYNNEISEKSEIFDDQFSVERPDGSNFTLKIRSTKLEDSAMYFCASTPSGGLGETQYFGPGTRLLVL.

This clonotype was seen at least ten times. The rearrangement joins TRBV30 to TRBJ1-5; D is unresolved. The CDR3 length is 14 residues. Germline V gene sequence: CDR1 GTSNPN, CDR2 SVGIG (reference sequence). Trimming cost V 0 bases and J 7 bases, with 13 bases left between them. For the CDR3, the DNA is TGTGCCTGGAGTGTATTTCCCCCGGGCCAGCCCCAGCATTTT. It translates to CAWSVFPPGQPQHF.